This paragraph covers one T cell receptor (beta chain) sequence. Its antigen is unknown. Produced via immunoSEQ multiplex PCR; TCRdb's table is partial and in-frame only. The profile covers 110,000 to 150,000 clones, with around 94% appearing a single time and around 12% taken by the ten largest. This entry is derived from a study of T cell responses to AZD1222 COVID-19 vaccine. General study results and limits: Across the whole spike, CD4 TCRs peaked at regions 160-218 and 743-854. The repertoires were collected only after the peak T cell response. At baseline, just 6 or 7 AZD1222 recipients tested seropositive.

CDR1 and CDR2 from the germline V gene are MGHRA and YSYEKL. The CDR3 has 16 residues. Unmatched junction bases numbered 10, after V lost 4 bases and J lost 7 bases. The chain couples TRBV4-1 to TRBJ1-4; TRBD1 matches at 9 bases. Here the sequenced sample was peripheral blood, taken after recovery from COVID-19. This sequence was found in an adult who had recovered from COVID-19. This CDR3 is CASSRGGQGESEKLFF. In DNA, the CDR3 is TGCGCCAGCAGCCGCGGGGGACAGGGAGAGAGTGAAAAACTGTTTTTT.